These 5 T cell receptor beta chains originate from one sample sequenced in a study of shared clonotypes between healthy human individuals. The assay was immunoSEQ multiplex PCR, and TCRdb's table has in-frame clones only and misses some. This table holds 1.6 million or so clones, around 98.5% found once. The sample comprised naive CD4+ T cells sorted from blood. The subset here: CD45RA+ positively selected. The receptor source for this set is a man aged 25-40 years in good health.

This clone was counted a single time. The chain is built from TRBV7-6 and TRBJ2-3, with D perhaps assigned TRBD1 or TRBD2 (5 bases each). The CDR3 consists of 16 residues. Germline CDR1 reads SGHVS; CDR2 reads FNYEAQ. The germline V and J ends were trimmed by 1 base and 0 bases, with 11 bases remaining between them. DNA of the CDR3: TGTGCCAGCAGCTTAGTGTCGGGGCCAAGCACAGATACGCAGTATTTT. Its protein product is CASSLVSGPSTDTQYF.

CDR3 in amino acids: CASSLASEAGGPWNEQFF. The CDR3 DNA sequence: TGCGCCAGCAGCTTGGCCTCCGAAGCGGGAGGGCCATGGAATGAGCAGTTCTTC. The chain joins TRBV5-1 to TRBJ2-1; 10 nucleotides align to TRBD2. This CDR3 comprises 18 residues. Looked up from germline, CDR1 is SGHRS and CDR2 is YFSETQ. After removal of 0 bases from V and 7 bases from J, the junction contained 13 bases not matched to a gene.

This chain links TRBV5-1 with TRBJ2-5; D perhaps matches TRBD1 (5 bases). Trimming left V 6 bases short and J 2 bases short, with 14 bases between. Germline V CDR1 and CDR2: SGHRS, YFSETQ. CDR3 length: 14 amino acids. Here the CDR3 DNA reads TGCGCCAGCACCCGAAGTGACAGTCAAGAGACCCAGTACTTC. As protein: CASTRSDSQETQYF.

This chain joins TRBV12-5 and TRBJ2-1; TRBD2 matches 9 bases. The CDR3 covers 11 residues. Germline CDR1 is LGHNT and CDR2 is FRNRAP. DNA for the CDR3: TGTGCCCGACTAGCGGACAATGAGCAGTTCTTC. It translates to CARLADNEQFF.

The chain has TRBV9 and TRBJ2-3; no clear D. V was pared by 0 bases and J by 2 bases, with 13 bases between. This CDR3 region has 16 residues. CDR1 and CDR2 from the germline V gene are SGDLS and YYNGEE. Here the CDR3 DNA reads TGTGCCAGCAGCGTAGGCGGAGCCCAGTACACAGATACGCAGTATTTT. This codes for CASSVGGAQYTDTQYF.